This TCR beta chain derives from a study of control samples from healthy donors and cancer patients. The repertoire was sequenced with immunoSEQ multiplex PCR; TCRdb's copy has only in-frame clones and lacks some. The repertoire consists of approximately 160,000 clones, with just over 90% occurring once and the leading ten covering roughly 3.9%. This CDR3 has 15 residues. Trimming cost V 5 bases and J 4 bases, with 15 bases left between them. Germline V lookup: CDR1 MNHEY, CDR2 SVGAGI. The sequence derives from a woman aged 60-70 years in good health. The V gene is TRBV6-5, the J gene TRBJ1-5, with D possibly matching TRBD1 (6 bases). The material sequenced was blood. This CDR3 is CASSKTGISNQPQHF. For the CDR3, the DNA is TGTGCCAGCAGTAAGACAGGCATTTCTAATCAGCCCCAGCATTTT.